Sequencing of this T cell receptor beta chain was carried out in a study of Ad26.COV2.S vaccination and SARS-CoV-2 variants. Specified treatment: 19 received Ad26.COV2.S at low or high dose, single or two shots; about five received placebo; per-sample allocation not given. Each sample was drawn 63 days after the first injection (of vaccine or placebo). Ad26 vector vaccine expressed Wuhan-strain SARS-CoV-2 spike. TCRdb's copy holds only in-frame clones and misses some; the assay was immunoSEQ multiplex PCR. The sample lists roughly 410,000 clones, 83% occurring once. The CDR3 has 16 residues. From germline, CDR1 is SGHTA and CDR2 FQGNSA. V shed 5 bases and J 1 base; nucleotides not matched to a gene: 4.

The specimen comprised peripheral blood, sampled in a trial of Ad26.COV2.S vaccine versus placebo. The rearrangement uses TRBV7-2 and TRBJ2-7, with 14 nucleotides matching TRBD2. The receptor's source is a person aged 18-60 years who received the Ad26.COV2.S COVID-19 vaccine or a placebo. CDR3 in DNA: TGTGCCAGCAGCCCCGGACTAGCGGGAGGTTCCTACGAGCAGTACTTC. Protein sequence: CASSPGLAGGSYEQYF. Full variable domain (missing parts from reference TRBV7-2 and TRBJ2-7): GAGVSQSPSNKVTEKGKDVELRCDPISGHTALYWYRQSLGQGLEFLIYFQGNSAPDKSGLPSDRFSAERTGGSVSTLTIQRTQQEDSAVYLCASSPGLAGGSYEQYFGPGTRLTVT.